A single sample is the source of the 12 T cell receptor beta chains below, sequenced in a study of blood T cells in healthy people across ages. For the second PCR, which ran for about 7 to 11 cycles, a sample-barcoded 5' primer and a J-beta primer mix were used. TCRdb reprocessed the 5' RACE reads with MiXCR, giving one entry per CDR3 protein. The sample has 2 million or so distinct CDR3 sequences, roughly 50% seen once. Material for sequencing was blood. Receptor source: a woman in her forties in good health.

The CDR3 is CASSQDYSNFGSDTQYF. The CDR3 region has the DNA TGCGCCAGCAGCCAAGATTACTCCAATTTCGGATCAGATACGCAGTATTTT. The chain recombines TRBV4-3 with TRBJ2-3; D not resolved. Trimming took 0 bases from V and 4 from J, leaving 17 bases between them. The germline gives CDR1 LGHNA, CDR2 YSLEER. This CDR3 region has 17 residues.

The chain uses TRBV2 and TRBJ2-4; TRBD1 might be the D (8 bases). With 6 bases removed from V and 8 bases from J, the gap between germline ends came to 23 bases. The CDR3 is 16 amino acids. Germline V lookup: CDR1 SNHLY, CDR2 FYNNEI. Here the CDR3 reads CASRRQGRDVYDIQYF. DNA of the CDR3: TGTGCCAGCAGACGACAGGGGAGGGATGTTTACGACATTCAGTACTTC.

V and J are TRBV29-1 and TRBJ2-3; 8 nucleotides align to TRBD2. Germline CDR1 is SQVTM and CDR2 is ANQGSEA. This CDR3 spans 14 amino acids. V shed 3 bases, J shed 1 base, and the junction held 3 bases outside the gene matches. CDR3 sequence: CSVDRREGTDTQYF. As DNA, the CDR3 is TGCAGCGTTGATCGGCGGGAGGGCACAGATACGCAGTATTTT.

The chain has TRBV28 and TRBJ1-1; no reliable D call. The ends were cut back, 7 bases at V and 3 bases at J, with 15 bases in the middle. The CDR3 sequence is 14 residues long. In germline, CDR1 is MDHEN, CDR2 SYDVKM. CDR3 loop: CASTLPQRYTEAFF. DNA for the CDR3: TGTGCCAGCACTCTTCCCCAGCGGTACACTGAAGCTTTCTTT.

This chain joins TRBV7-2 and TRBJ2-3, with 11 nucleotides matching TRBD2. CDR3 length: 16 amino acids. J was trimmed by 4 bases and V by 3 bases; bases with no gene match: 6. Germline V lookup: CDR1 SGHTA, CDR2 FQGNSA. CDR3 in DNA: TGTGCCAGCAGCTTCCGACTAGCGGGGATTGCAGATACGCAGTATTTT. This encodes CASSFRLAGIADTQYF. Combining the CDR3 with reference TRBV7-2 and TRBJ2-3 gives the whole variable domain GAGVSQSPSNKVTEKGKDVELRCDPISGHTALYWYRQSLGQGLEFLIYFQGNSAPDKSGLPSDRFSAERTGGSVSTLTIQRTQQEDSAVYLCASSFRLAGIADTQYFGPGTRLTVL.

This clonotype was seen once. The rearrangement uses TRBV27 and TRBJ2-3, with D tentatively TRBD2 (5 bases). Trimming left V 8 bases short and J 1 base short, with 13 bases between. The CDR3 runs to 14 residues. The germline V gene encodes CDR1 MNHEY and CDR2 SMNVEV (reference sequence). CDR3 sequence: CASQSSRGTDTQYF. The CDR3 nucleotides read TGTGCCAGCCAATCCTCGAGGGGCACAGATACGCAGTATTTT.

This clonotype has just a few counts. The V call is TRBV25-1, the J call TRBJ2-3; 10 nucleotides align to TRBD2. V shed 4 bases and J 7 bases; nucleotides not matched to a gene: 11. CDR1 is MGHDK and CDR2 is SYGVNS in the germline V gene. The length of the CDR3 is 16 residues. The CDR3 loop is CASSVLAGRRVYTQYF. CDR3 in DNA: TGTGCCAGCAGTGTACTAGCGGGGCGCCGCGTATATACGCAGTATTTT.

The CDR3 spells CSARVYLAKNIQYF. The CDR3 region has the DNA TGCAGTGCTAGAGTCTACCTAGCCAAAAACATTCAGTACTTC. This rearrangement joins TRBV20-1 to TRBJ2-4, with D unclear. There are 14 residues in the CDR3. Germline CDR1 and CDR2: DFQATT and SNEGSKA (reference sequence). V was cut by 1 base and J by 0 bases, with 7 bases left in between.

This clonotype was observed once. An end of the junction differs from the germline gene, which may be a read error. The chain is built from TRBV2 and TRBJ2-7, with no clear D. From germline, CDR1 is SNHLY and CDR2 FYNNEI. The CDR3 spans 17 residues. In nucleotides, the CDR3 is TGCGCCAGCACCCTGACTGGCCGAAAAGGAAGCTCCTACGAGCAGTACTTC. As protein: CASTLTGRKGSSYEQYF.

The sample holds a few counts of this clonotype. The J gene is TRBJ2-5, the V gene TRBV28; 12 bases fit TRBD1. The CDR3 covers 15 residues. The J segment lost 5 bases and the V segment lost 7 bases, leaving 8 bases of the junction unmatched. Germline lookup yields CDR1 MDHEN and CDR2 SYDVKM. CDR3 nucleotide sequence: TGTGCCAGCAAACTCCGGGACAGGGGGCGGGAGACCCAGTACTTC. Amino acids: CASKLRDRGRETQYF.

This CDR3 is CASSSVGVSYNEQYF. In nucleotides, the CDR3 is TGTGCCAGCAGTTCGGTCGGGGTCTCCTACAATGAGCAGTACTTC. The chain has TRBV6-2 or TRBV6-3 and TRBJ2-7, with D possibly being TRBD2 (5 bases). CDR1 is MNHEY and CDR2 is SVGEGT in the germline V gene. With 4 bases removed from V and 7 bases from J, the gap between germline ends came to 20 bases. There are 15 residues in the CDR3.

This rearrangement joins TRBV7-6 to TRBJ2-7; no definite D call. This CDR3 is 13 amino acids long. In germline, CDR1 is SGHVS, CDR2 FNYEAQ. Trimming stripped 5 bases from V and 2 bases from J, with 10 bases between. DNA for the CDR3: TGTGCCAGCAGCGTGGACCTCACCTACGAGCAGTACTTC. It codes for CASSVDLTYEQYF. The full variable domain, in which reference TRBV7-6 and TRBJ2-7 provide the parts outside the CDR3, is GAGVSQSPRYKVTKRGQDVALRCDPISGHVSLYWYRQALGQGPEFLTYFNYEAQQDKSGLPNDRFSAERPEGSISTLTIQRTEQRDSAMYRCASSVDLTYEQYFGPGTRLTVT.